A single sample is the source of the 20 T cell receptor beta chains below, sequenced in a study of regulatory T cells in long-lasting Graves disease. Arm-PCR of CDR3 regions and iRepertoire HTBI primers were used to build TCR beta libraries. TCRdb re-called the multiplex PCR reads with MiXCR, one entry per CDR3 protein. The sample records about 660,000 distinct CDR3 sequences, 25% to 35% being singletons. The time point: persistent/refractory GD, antithyroid drugs over 5 years with positive TRAb. The TCR library was prepared using RNA isolated from PBMCs. The source material was peripheral blood mononuclear cells (PBMCs), sampled when the disease was refractory, from a patient treated with antithyroid drugs. These receptors all stem from a female donor with Graves disease.

The chain recombines TRBV27 with TRBJ1-2, with D possibly being TRBD1 (5 bases). CDR3 length: 15 amino acids. The germline V gene has CDR1 MNHEY and CDR2 SMNVEV (reference sequence). With 5 bases removed from V and 8 bases from J, the gap between germline ends came to 21 bases. The CDR3 region is CASSPYVVGAGGYTF. In DNA form, the CDR3 reads TGTGCCAGCAGTCCCTACGTGGTTGGGGCGGGGGGCTACACCTTC.

This clonotype was detected only a few times. The gene calls are TRBV12-3 or TRBV12-4 and TRBJ2-2; 8 nucleotides align to TRBD2. With V trimmed by 2 bases and J by 5 bases, 4 bases remained unmatched. The CDR3 is 15 residues long. Written as DNA, the CDR3 is TGTGCCAGCAGTTTACGGGAGGGGAGTACCGGGGAGCTGTTTTTT. It translates to CASSLREGSTGELFF.

Details on this clonotype: Sequence at one end of the junction differs from germline and may be a read error. This chain links TRBV6-2 or TRBV6-3 with TRBJ1-5; D gene ambiguous. The CDR3 covers 13 residues. From germline, CDR1 is MNHEY and CDR2 SVGEGT. CDR3 in DNA: TGCGCCAGCAGTGAAGGTCTGGCGCAGCCCCAGCATTTT. This translates into CASSEGLAQPQHF.

The J gene is TRBJ1-5, the V gene TRBV28, with TRBD1 as a possible D gene (5 bases). The germline V and J ends were trimmed by 6 bases and 3 bases, with 12 bases remaining between them. This CDR3 region has 14 residues. CDR1 is MDHEN, CDR2 SYDVKM, per germline. CDR3 nucleotides: TGTGCCAGCAGGCTGGACAATTCCAATCAGCCCCAGCATTTT. It encodes CASRLDNSNQPQHF.

J is TRBJ2-7 and V is TRBV5-6; D might be TRBD2 (6 bases). The germline V gene has CDR1 SGHDT and CDR2 YYEEEE. CDR3 length: 12 residues. V lost 3 bases and J 11 bases, leaving 15 bases between the germline ends. CDR3 DNA: TGTGCCAGCAGCTCCATCCGGGAGACCGAGTACTTC. Its translation is CASSSIRETEYF.

This clonotype was counted only a few times. The chain joins TRBV11-2 to TRBJ2-3; the D call may be TRBD1 or TRBD2 (5 bases each). Germline V CDR1 and CDR2: SGHAT, FQNNGV. The CDR3 loop spans 16 amino acids. The germline V and J ends were trimmed by 5 bases and 1 base, with 16 bases remaining between them. The CDR3 protein is CASSTPGTGGTDTQYF. The DNA for the CDR3 is TGTGCCAGCAGCACCCCCGGGACGGGTGGCACAGATACGCAGTATTTT.

This clonotype appeared many times. The chain combines TRBV6-1 with TRBJ2-7, with TRBD2 matching over 8 bases. The CDR3 has 13 amino acids. The V and J ends lost 7 bases and 0 bases, in that order; junction bases with no gene match: 2. Looked up from germline, CDR1 is MNHNS and CDR2 is SASEGT. This CDR3 reads CASTSGSSYEQYF. The CDR3 DNA is TGTGCCAGCACCAGCGGGAGCTCCTACGAGCAGTACTTC.

J is TRBJ1-2 and V is TRBV29-1; D is uncertain. V was pared by 4 bases and J by 6 bases, with 6 bases between. CDR1 SQVTM and CDR2 ANQGSEA come from the germline V gene. The CDR3 contains 10 residues. CDR3 residues: CSVAWDGYTF. The CDR3 DNA reads as TGCAGCGTTGCGTGGGATGGCTACACCTTC.

The chain combines TRBV10-3 with TRBJ2-1, with TRBD2 matching over 7 bases. The CDR3 sequence is 14 residues long. V was pared by 10 bases and J by 7 bases, with 13 bases of the junction left unmatched. The germline gives CDR1 ENHRY, CDR2 SYGVKD. CDR3 sequence reads: CATNWGRAENEQFF. CDR3 sequence (DNA): TGTGCCACCAATTGGGGGAGGGCCGAAAATGAGCAGTTCTTC.

This rearrangement joins TRBV10-3 to TRBJ1-1; D uncertain. This CDR3 has 15 amino acids. V lost 7 bases, J lost 5 bases, and 20 bases lay in between. The germline V gene encodes CDR1 ENHRY and CDR2 SYGVKD. CDR3 residues: CAITSSPGGGTEAFF. The CDR3 DNA reads TGTGCCATCACCTCCTCTCCGGGCGGAGGGACTGAAGCTTTCTTT.

This clonotype was seen repeatedly, ten times or more. V usage is TRBV6-1 and J usage is TRBJ1-2; D remains unclear. The V gene lost 8 bases and the J gene lost 6 bases, with 10 bases spanning the gap. The CDR3 covers 11 residues. CDR1 MNHNS and CDR2 SASEGT come from the germline V gene. The CDR3: CASEGVDGYTF. CDR3 sequence (DNA): TGTGCCAGCGAGGGTGTGGATGGCTACACCTTC.

The chain recombines TRBV13 with TRBJ1-4; D ambiguous. The germline gives CDR1 PRHDT, CDR2 FYEKMQ (reference sequence). V shed 5 bases and J shed 13 bases, with 20 bases lying between them. This CDR3 is 14 amino acids long. CDR3 sequence: CASSAAAEGLGLFF. The DNA of the CDR3 is TGTGCCAGCAGCGCTGCGGCGGAAGGGTTGGGACTGTTTTTT. Based on the CDR3 plus reference TRBV13 and TRBJ1-4, the full variable domain is AAGVIQSPRHLIKEKRETATLKCYPIPRHDTVYWYQQGPGQDPQFLISFYEKMQSDKGSIPDRFSAQQFSDYHSELNMSSLELGDSALYFCASSAAAEGLGLFFGSGTQLSVL.

This sequence joins TRBV7-9 and TRBJ1-2; D may be TRBD1 (5 bases). Germline values: CDR1 SEHNR, CDR2 FQNEAQ (reference sequence). With 5 bases removed from V and 2 bases from J, the gap between germline ends came to 12 bases. This CDR3 has 14 amino acids. As DNA, the CDR3 is TGTGCCAGCAGCGTCGGGACGGGGAACTATGGCTACACCTTC. Translated: CASSVGTGNYGYTF.

Notes on this clonotype: Sequence at one end of the junction differs from germline and may be a read error. The CDR3 here is CSAGPSQGRNAEAFF. Here the CDR3 DNA reads TGCAGTGCTGGCCCCTCCCAGGGACGGAACGCTGAAGCTTTCTTT. The rearrangement joins TRBV20-1 to TRBJ1-1, with TRBD1 as a possible D gene (5 bases). Germline CDR1 reads DFQATT; CDR2 reads SNEGSKA (reference sequence). The CDR3 sequence is 15 residues long.

The CDR3 is CASASVGVYEQYF. The CDR3 nucleotides are TGTGCCAGCGCTTCGGTGGGTGTGTACGAGCAGTACTTC. The gene calls are TRBV27 and TRBJ2-7; D gene ambiguous. Germline loops: CDR1 MNHEY, CDR2 SMNVEV (reference sequence). CDR3 length: 13 amino acids. The germline V and J ends were trimmed by 8 bases and 4 bases, with 15 bases remaining between them.

This clonotype was observed at least ten times. The chain combines TRBV24-1 with TRBJ1-1; D might be TRBD1 (5 bases). V lost 9 bases and J 3 bases, leaving 19 bases between the germline ends. The CDR3 is 15 residues long. CDR1 is KGHDR, CDR2 SFDVKD, per germline. This CDR3 reads CATQGGPSKDTEAFF. The CDR3 DNA follows: TGTGCCACCCAGGGCGGGCCTTCAAAGGACACTGAAGCTTTCTTT.

This clonotype was seen repeatedly, ten times or more. The CDR3 DNA is TGTGCCAGCAGCGCGGACACACAAGAGACCCAGTACTTC. Translated: CASSADTQETQYF. This rearrangement joins TRBV7-3 to TRBJ2-5; D perhaps matches TRBD1 (5 bases). Germline V gives CDR1 SGHTA, CDR2 FQGTGA. CDR3 size: 13 residues. V lost 5 bases, J lost 2 bases, and 9 bases lay in between. The whole variable domain, filled in from reference TRBV7-3 and TRBJ2-5, reads GAGVSQTPSNKVTEKGKYVELRCDPISGHTALYWYRQSLGQGPEFLIYFQGTGAADDSGLPNDRFFAVRPEGSVSTLKIQRTERGDSAVYLCASSADTQETQYFGPGTRLLVL.

This clonotype was observed a few times. This rearrangement joins TRBV27 to TRBJ1-1; D gene uncertain. This CDR3 has 15 residues. V was cut by 2 bases and J by 0 bases, with 10 bases left in between. Per germline, CDR1 MNHEY and CDR2 SMNVEV (reference sequence). In DNA, the CDR3 is TGTGCCAGCAGTTTACGTTCGGTCCTGAACACTGAAGCTTTCTTT. As protein: CASSLRSVLNTEAFF.

This clonotype was observed a few times. The chain employs TRBV11-3 and TRBJ2-2, with 7 positions matching TRBD1. This CDR3 is built from 17 residues. The V gene end was trimmed by 5 bases and the J gene end by 4 bases; junction bases not matched to a gene: 13. The germline V gene has CDR1 SGHNT and CDR2 YENEEA. The chain's CDR3 is CASSNPRGGEVTGELFF. The CDR3 coding sequence is TGTGCCAGCAGCAATCCCCGAGGGGGCGAAGTCACCGGGGAGCTGTTTTTT.

This clonotype has a count of ten or more. The CDR3 is CASSPRVVPNYGYTF. CDR3 bases: TGTGCCAGCAGTCCCAGGGTCGTTCCTAACTATGGCTACACCTTC. The chain has TRBV12-3 or TRBV12-4 and TRBJ1-2; tentatively, D is TRBD1 (5 bases). This CDR3 contains 15 residues. With 5 bases removed from V and 0 bases from J, the gap between germline ends came to 13 bases.